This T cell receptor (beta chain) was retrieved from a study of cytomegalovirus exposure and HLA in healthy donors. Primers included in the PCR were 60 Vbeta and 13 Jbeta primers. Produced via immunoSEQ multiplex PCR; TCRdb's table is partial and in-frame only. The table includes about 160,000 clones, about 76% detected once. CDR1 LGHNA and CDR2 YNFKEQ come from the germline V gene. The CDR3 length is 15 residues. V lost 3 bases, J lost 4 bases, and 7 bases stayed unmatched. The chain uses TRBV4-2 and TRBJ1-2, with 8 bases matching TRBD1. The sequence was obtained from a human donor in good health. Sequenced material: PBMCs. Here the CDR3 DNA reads TGTGCCAGCAGCCAGCAGACAGGGGCACCCTATGGCTACACCTTC. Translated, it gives CASSQQTGAPYGYTF.